This TCR beta chain was documented in a study of shared clonotypes between healthy human individuals. Study results and caveats: Rarefaction showed sorted-subset sequencing was incomplete despite large depth. Clonotype sharing among donors was expected to depend on sequencing depth.

CD45RO-negative, CCR7-positively selected cells formed the naive CD8 fraction, excluding terminally differentiated effector memory CD45RA+ cells. Note on this clone: No antigen is known for it.

Sequenced by immunoSEQ multiplex PCR; TCRdb stores in-frame clones only, minus some. The table has about 2.1 million clones, about 93% seen once. V was pared by 4 bases and J by 11 bases, with 20 bases between. Germline V CDR1 and CDR2: LNHDA, SQIVND (reference sequence). This CDR3 spans 15 amino acids. The rearrangement joins TRBV19 to TRBJ1-4, with TRBD1 as a possible D gene (6 bases). Sequenced sample: naive CD8+ T cells from PBMCs. The receptor's source is a man between 18 and 35 years old in good health. Some clones in this sample may be carry-over from other donors' samples. CDR3 sequence: CASSSMDSIGRKLFF. CDR3 in DNA: TGTGCCAGTAGTAGCATGGACAGCATCGGGCGTAAACTGTTTTTT.